The source of this TCR beta chain is a study of CD8+ T cells in alopecia areata. The authors extracted RNA and reverse transcribed it into cDNA as the sequencing template. Clones were read by immunoSEQ multiplex PCR, and TCRdb kept only the in-frame ones, dropping some. The sample shows around 200,000 clones, approximately 62% of them seen only once. There are many counts of this clone. This clonotype was sampled from a human donor with alopecia areata. The starting material was CD4+ T cells sorted from blood, obtained at week 0.

In DNA, the CDR3 is TGTGCCAGCGGGAGGGGGCCGAACTATGGCTACACCTTC. Protein sequence: CASGRGPNYGYTF. This sequence joins TRBV6-1 and TRBJ1-2; 7 nucleotides agree with TRBD1. Germline V lookup: CDR1 MNHNS, CDR2 SASEGT. The V segment lost 8 bases and the J segment 2 bases; nucleotides outside the gene matches: 5. The CDR3 runs 13 residues.